These 8 T cell receptor beta chains share one sample of origin, sequenced in a study of STAT5B mutations in CD4+ large granular lymphocyte leukemia. Profiled with immunoSEQ multiplex PCR; TCRdb holds only in-frame clones, not every one. The sample yields some 41,000 clones, approximately 88% seen once. Sequencing was carried out using CD4+ T cells from blood buffy coats. The receptor source for this set is a human donor in good health.

A few counts support this clone. The rearrangement links TRBV6-6 to TRBJ2-7; 11 bases match TRBD1. Germline lookup yields CDR1 MNHNY and CDR2 SVGAGI (reference sequence). Trimming at V came to 6 bases and at J to 7 bases, leaving 8 bases not matched to a gene. This CDR3 contains 14 residues. Here the CDR3 DNA reads TGTGCCAGCAGCACCGGGACAGGGGGATGGGAGCAGTACTTC. Protein product: CASSTGTGGWEQYF.

This clone was seen a few times. The chain uses TRBV18 and TRBJ2-2; a possible D gene is TRBD2 (5 bases). This CDR3 has 15 amino acids. V dropped 6 bases and J dropped 4 bases, with 15 bases sitting between them. Germline assignment: CDR1 KGHSH and CDR2 LQKENI. CDR3 amino acids: CASSTTLTATGELFF. The DNA of the CDR3 is TGTGCCAGCTCGACTACCCTCACCGCCACCGGGGAGCTGTTTTTT.

The rearrangement uses TRBV5-6 and TRBJ1-3; 8 bases agree with TRBD1. V shed 5 bases and J 4 bases; nucleotides not matched to a gene: 5. The CDR3 is 14 residues long. Germline V gives CDR1 SGHDT, CDR2 YYEEEE. CDR3 residues: CASSRTGRGNTIYF. DNA of the CDR3: TGTGCCAGCAGTCGGACAGGGAGGGGAAACACCATATATTTT.

The chain has TRBV7-3 and TRBJ1-1; D is unresolved. CDR1 and CDR2 (germline): SGHTA, FQGTGA. Trimming pared 5 bases from V and 4 bases from J, leaving 11 bases between. The CDR3 is made up of 13 amino acids. CDR3: CASSTDAGTEAFF. CDR3 nucleotide sequence: TGTGCCAGCAGCACGGATGCTGGCACTGAAGCTTTCTTT.

The chain combines TRBV6-1 with TRBJ2-7; tentative D call: TRBD2 (6 bases). The CDR3 has 13 amino acids. The V gene's germline CDR1 is MNHNS and CDR2 SASEGT. Trimming shortened V by 9 bases and J by 6 bases, and 18 bases separated the two germline ends. The CDR3 is CASGPRERGEQYF. The CDR3 DNA sequence: TGTGCCAGTGGGCCCCGGGAGCGAGGCGAGCAGTACTTC.

To note about this clone: The conserved final phenylalanine or tryptophan is absent from the CDR3, which likely points to a read error. J is TRBJ1-2 and V is TRBV5-1; no firm D call. The germline V and J ends were trimmed by 0 bases and 0 bases, with 3 bases remaining between them. Germline CDR1 SGHRS, CDR2 YFSETQ. This CDR3 comprises 13 residues. The CDR3 protein is CASSLGANYGYTL. CDR3 in DNA: TGCGCCAGCAGCTTGGGGGCTAACTATGGCTACACCCTC.

About this clone: Sequence at one end of the junction differs from germline and may be a read error. This chain links TRBV5-4 with TRBJ1-6; weak D call: TRBD1 (5 bases). From germline, CDR1 is SGHNT and CDR2 YYREEE (reference sequence). CDR3 length: 12 residues. CDR3 protein: CASSSRTGFQAF. The CDR3 nucleotides are TGTGCCAGCAGCTCACGTACAGGTTTCCAGGCCTTT.

This rearrangement joins TRBV7-2 to TRBJ2-5; perhaps TRBD2 as D (7 bases). Trimming left V 5 bases short and J 0 bases short, with 19 bases between. Germline V gives CDR1 SGHTA, CDR2 FQGNSA. This CDR3 has 17 residues. DNA of the CDR3: TGTGCCAGCAGCGCGAAGACCGCGGGGGCGAACCAAGAGACCCAGTACTTC. Amino acid sequence: CASSAKTAGANQETQYF.